This T cell receptor (beta chain) originates from a study of molecular identifiers for immune sequencing clone quantification. CD8+CD4-CCR7+CD45RA+ sorting gave the naive CD8 T cells. As concerns this clonotype: Since a much larger clone is just one base distant, this may be a read error.

Trimming cost V 3 bases and J 3 bases, with 12 bases left between them. CDR1 and CDR2 (germline): DFQATT, SNEGSKA (reference sequence). The CDR3 spans 13 residues. TCRdb processed the PCR reads anew with MiXCR; each CDR3 protein has one entry. The sample shows roughly 100,000 distinct CDR3 sequences, about 35% of them seen only once. Sequenced input: naive CD8+ T cells from blood, with Jurkat cell RNA spiked in. Subset described: FACS-sorted CD8+CD4-CCR7+CD45RA+ naive T cells. J is TRBJ2-7 and V is TRBV20-1; D is ambiguous. This clonotype was sampled from a human donor in good health. Some libraries in this study had Jurkat cell RNA spiked in. CDR3 DNA: TGCAGTGCTAGTGGCCTAGAGCTCTACGAGCAGTACTTC. It codes for CSASGLELYEQYF.